These 31 T cell receptor beta chains originate from one sample sequenced in a study of cytomegalovirus exposure and HLA in healthy donors. 13 Jbeta primers and 60 Vbeta primers were used for the PCR. This table comes from immunoSEQ multiplex PCR, and its TCRdb copy is limited to in-frame clones, with some not included. Among tens of thousands of clones listed, 55% to 65% were seen once. Source material: PBMCs. These receptor sequences come from a woman in her thirties or forties in good health and CMV-seropositive.

V and J are TRBV5-4 and TRBJ1-1; 8 bases map to TRBD1. The CDR3 is made up of 14 amino acids. Per germline, CDR1 SGHNT and CDR2 YYREEE (reference sequence). The V segment lost 5 bases and the J segment 4 bases; nucleotides outside the gene matches: 7. The CDR3, as DNA: TGTGCCAGCAGTTCAGGGGGCCCGAGCACTGAAGCTTTCTTT. Translation gives CASSSGGPSTEAFF.

The rearrangement uses TRBV19 and TRBJ2-3, with D uncertain. The CDR3 runs to 13 residues. V was cut by 4 bases and J by 2 bases, with 7 bases left in between. Germline loops: CDR1 LNHDA, CDR2 SQIVND (reference sequence). CDR3 loop: CASSTTHTDTQYF. The CDR3 DNA sequence: TGTGCCAGTAGTACGACTCACACAGATACGCAGTATTTT.

The CDR3 here is CASSLAMGGAQSYTF. CDR3 nucleotides: TGTGCCAGCAGCTTAGCCATGGGGGGGGCGCAAAGCTACACCTTC. The chain recombines TRBV7-9 with TRBJ1-2; weak D call: TRBD1 (6 bases). V dropped 0 bases and J dropped 9 bases, with 17 bases sitting between them. Per the germline V gene, CDR1 is SEHNR and CDR2 is FQNEAQ (reference sequence). This CDR3 comprises 15 residues. Supplemented by reference TRBV7-9 and TRBJ1-2, the full variable domain reads DTGVSQNPRHKITKRGQNVTFRCDPISEHNRLYWYRQTLGQGPEFLTYFQNEAQLEKSRLLSDRFSAERPKGSFSTLEIQRTEQGDSAMYLCASSLAMGGAQSYTFGSGTRLTVV.

This rearrangement joins TRBV5-1 to TRBJ1-4; D unresolved. Trimming took off 3 bases at V and 0 bases at J, with 9 bases between the two ends. This CDR3 region has 15 residues. In germline, CDR1 is SGHRS, CDR2 YFSETQ. CDR3 DNA: TGCGCCAGCAGCTCCGAGCTTGCAACTAATGAAAAACTGTTTTTT. Its translation is CASSSELATNEKLFF.

The chain carries TRBV15 and TRBJ2-1, with D unclear. The CDR3 is made up of 14 amino acids. Germline V gives CDR1 LNHNV, CDR2 YYDKDF (reference sequence). V shed 5 bases and J shed 0 bases, with 8 bases lying between them. The CDR3 region is CATSGYGSYNEQFF. The DNA of the CDR3 is TGTGCCACCAGCGGTTACGGCTCCTACAATGAGCAGTTCTTC.

This clone turned up a few times. The V gene is TRBV2, the J gene TRBJ2-7; D is ambiguous. Germline V gives CDR1 SNHLY, CDR2 FYNNEI. V lost 2 bases and J 7 bases, leaving 9 bases between the germline ends. The CDR3 spans 12 residues. The CDR3, as DNA: TGTGCCAGCAGTGAACAGACTGAAGAGCAGTACTTC. It codes for CASSEQTEEQYF.

The chain combines TRBV5-1 with TRBJ2-4, with D possibly being TRBD2 (6 bases). Trimming cost V 4 bases and J 8 bases, with 19 bases left between them. The CDR3 spans 15 residues. CDR1 SGHRS and CDR2 YFSETQ come from the germline V gene. The CDR3 nucleotides read TGCGCCAGCAGCCTATCCCCCGGGGGAGGTGACATTCAGTACTTC. Residues: CASSLSPGGGDIQYF.

The DNA for the CDR3 is TGTGCCAGCAGTTCTCCCTACGAGCAGTACTTC. Translated: CASSSPYEQYF. The rearrangement links TRBV28 to TRBJ2-7, with no clear D. CDR3 length equals 11 residues. V was pared by 4 bases and J by 2 bases, with 3 bases between. Germline V gene data show CDR1 as MDHEN and CDR2 as SYDVKM.

CDR3 bases: TGTGCCAGCTCACCGAAGCGGGAAGCGTGGGAGCAGTACTTC. Residues: CASSPKREAWEQYF. The chain has TRBV18 and TRBJ2-7, with 7 bases that match TRBD2. The germline V gene encodes CDR1 KGHSH and CDR2 LQKENI. The CDR3 has 14 amino acids. V lost 3 bases and J lost 7; bases outside the gene matches: 9.

J is TRBJ2-5 and V is TRBV5-1, with TRBD2 identical over 12 bases. This CDR3 has 16 residues. CDR1 is SGHRS, CDR2 YFSETQ, per germline. Trimming cost V 0 bases and J 7 bases; bases outside gene matches: 7. The CDR3 DNA follows: TGCGCCAGCAGCTTGGAGTCTCCTAGCGGGAGGGGGACCCAGTACTTC. This sequence encodes CASSLESPSGRGTQYF.

The chain recombines TRBV6-1 with TRBJ2-4, with 11 bases that match TRBD1. The CDR3 is 15 residues long. The germline V gene encodes CDR1 MNHNS and CDR2 SASEGT. J gave up 8 bases and V 3 bases, and 6 bases lay outside the gene matches. The DNA for the CDR3 is TGTGCCAGCAGTGAGCCGGGACAGGGGGGAGACATTCAGTACTTC. The encoded protein is CASSEPGQGGDIQYF.

CDR3 nucleotide sequence: TGTGCCAGTATTCCTAACAGAGATCCTGGAAACACCATATATTTT. It specifies CASIPNRDPGNTIYF. The chain combines TRBV19 with TRBJ1-3; D unresolved. In germline, CDR1 is LNHDA, CDR2 SQIVND (reference sequence). The length of the CDR3 is 15 residues. Trimming removed 7 bases from V and 2 bases from J, with 15 bases in between.

This clone has a handful of counts. This chain uses TRBV28 with TRBJ1-1; D ambiguous. Between the trimmed V and J ends, which lost 3 bases and 4 bases, there was a span of 6 bases. This CDR3 contains 12 residues. CDR1 is MDHEN, CDR2 SYDVKM, per germline. The CDR3 nucleotides are TGTGCCAGCAGTTTGGACTTCACTGAAGCTTTCTTT. Translation gives CASSLDFTEAFF.

V usage is TRBV2 and J usage is TRBJ2-7; 13 positions match TRBD2. The J segment lost 1 base and the V segment lost 10 bases, leaving 7 bases of the junction unmatched. The germline V gene has CDR1 SNHLY and CDR2 FYNNEI. The CDR3 extends over 15 amino acids. CDR3 sequence (DNA): TGTGCCATTTCGGGACTAGCGGGAATATCCTACGAGCAGTACTTC. Protein: CAISGLAGISYEQYF.

The CDR3 protein is CASSPRPRLGAGLYEQYF. DNA for the CDR3: TGTGCCAGTAGCCCACGCCCCAGACTAGGAGCGGGGCTCTACGAGCAGTACTTC. The chain employs TRBV19 and TRBJ2-5, with 7 bases that match TRBD2. The J call could be wrong; TRBJ2-7 is a better fit for the DNA end. The germline V gene encodes CDR1 LNHDA and CDR2 SQIVND (reference sequence). The CDR3 is 18 residues long.

The rearrangement links TRBV5-1 to TRBJ1-3; unclear D gene. Germline V gene lookup returns CDR1 SGHRS and CDR2 YFSETQ. The CDR3 runs to 13 residues. Trimming cost V 3 bases and J 0 bases, with 4 bases left between them. The chain's CDR3 is CASSYSSGNTIYF. CDR3 in DNA: TGCGCCAGCAGCTATAGCTCTGGAAACACCATATATTTT.

V is TRBV5-4 and J is TRBJ1-1; 8 bases fit TRBD1. The CDR3 spans 14 residues. Germline-derived CDR1 and CDR2 are SGHNT and YYREEE (reference sequence). Losses at the gene ends were 7 bases for V and 3 bases for J; bases not matched to a gene: 8. The CDR3 is CASHSQTGDTEAFF. CDR3 DNA: TGTGCCAGCCACAGTCAGACAGGGGACACTGAAGCTTTCTTT.

The chain links TRBV9 to TRBJ2-2; possible D gene TRBD2, 6 bases. This CDR3 has 15 residues. Per the germline V gene, CDR1 is SGDLS and CDR2 is YYNGEE. Trimming took off 4 bases at V and 1 base at J, with 11 bases between the two ends. The CDR3 region is CASSLLSGNTGELFF. The CDR3 bases are TGTGCCAGCAGCCTCCTTAGCGGGAACACCGGGGAGCTGTTTTTT.

The gene calls are TRBV18 and TRBJ1-2; D not resolved. Germline loops: CDR1 KGHSH, CDR2 LQKENI. Trimming cost V 4 bases and J 2 bases, with 11 bases left between them. This CDR3 contains 14 residues. CDR3 sequence reads: CASSLSKENYGYTF. CDR3 nucleotides: TGTGCCAGCTCACTTAGTAAGGAGAACTATGGCTACACCTTC.

The chain uses TRBV7-2 and TRBJ1-5, with D unresolved. The CDR3 has 15 amino acids. Trimming shortened V by 1 base and J by 0 bases, and 7 bases separated the two germline ends. Germline V gene sequence: CDR1 SGHTA, CDR2 FQGNSA. CDR3 residues: CASSLDFGSNQPQHF. Here the CDR3 DNA reads TGTGCCAGCAGCTTAGACTTCGGTAGCAATCAGCCCCAGCATTTT.

The chain joins TRBV7-2 to TRBJ2-2; 7 bases align to TRBD2. In germline, CDR1 is SGHTA, CDR2 FQGNSA. The V gene end was trimmed by 3 bases and the J gene end by 4 bases; junction bases not matched to a gene: 8. The CDR3 has 16 amino acids. The CDR3 nucleotides read TGTGCCAGCAGCTTGGGCCCAGCGGGACTCACCGGGGAGCTGTTTTTT. Translation gives CASSLGPAGLTGELFF.

V usage is TRBV7-9 and J usage is TRBJ2-1; tentatively, D is TRBD2 (6 bases). V gave up 5 bases and J gave up 1 base, with 9 bases separating them. This CDR3 has 14 residues. In germline, CDR1 is SEHNR, CDR2 FQNEAQ (reference sequence). CDR3 loop: CASSLGSSYNEQFF. As DNA, the CDR3 is TGTGCCAGCAGCCTCGGGAGTTCCTACAATGAGCAGTTCTTC.

The chain joins TRBV27 to TRBJ2-1, with a possible D match to TRBD2 (5 bases). This CDR3 spans 15 amino acids. V lost 5 bases and J lost 4, with 15 bases in between. The V gene's germline CDR1 is MNHEY and CDR2 SMNVEV (reference sequence). The CDR3 DNA is TGTGCCAGCAGTGGTCCAGCGGAGCTATACAATGAGCAGTTCTTC. This encodes CASSGPAELYNEQFF.

This clone was counted a few times. V usage is TRBV7-7 and J usage is TRBJ2-6, with 9 bases that match TRBD1. The germline gives CDR1 SSHAT, CDR2 FNYEAQ (reference sequence). This CDR3 region has 13 residues. V dropped 5 bases and J dropped 11; count of bases not matched to a gene: 4. The chain's CDR3 is CASSPGQGHVLTF. The DNA for the CDR3 is TGTGCCAGCAGCCCGGGACAGGGACACGTCCTGACTTTC.

This chain links TRBV7-9 with TRBJ2-2; 8 positions agree with TRBD2. V shed 4 bases and J 5 bases; nucleotides not matched to a gene: 9. The CDR3 length is 16 residues. Germline-derived CDR1 and CDR2 are SEHNR and FQNEAQ (reference sequence). The CDR3: CASSSDRAGDTGELFF. DNA of the CDR3: TGTGCCAGCAGCTCCGACCGAGCGGGAGATACCGGGGAGCTGTTTTTT.

The CDR3 is CASSPGENIQYF. In nucleotides, the CDR3 is TGCGCCAGCTCCCCGGGAGAAAACATTCAGTACTTC. The rearrangement uses TRBV4-3 and TRBJ2-4, with D perhaps TRBD2 (6 bases). CDR1 and CDR2 from the germline V gene are LGHNA and YSLEER. V lost 8 bases and J lost 5, with 10 bases in between. The CDR3 is made up of 12 amino acids.

This CDR3 is CASSLEGQGPGGNTIYF. CDR3 in DNA: TGTGCCAGCAGCTTGGAGGGACAGGGGCCAGGGGGAAACACCATATATTTT. The V and J genes are TRBV5-4 and TRBJ1-3, with 10 bases matching TRBD1. Germline V lookup: CDR1 SGHNT, CDR2 YYREEE (reference sequence). The CDR3 covers 17 residues. V lost 0 bases and J lost 4; bases outside the gene matches: 7.

This clone showed up just once. V is TRBV28 and J is TRBJ2-7; possibly TRBD1 for D (6 bases). Per germline, CDR1 MDHEN and CDR2 SYDVKM. Trimming shortened V by 3 bases and J by 7 bases, and 16 bases separated the two germline ends. CDR3 length: 14 amino acids. The CDR3 sequence is CASSFPGQKMEQYF. The DNA for the CDR3 is TGTGCCAGCAGTTTTCCGGGACAAAAAATGGAGCAGTACTTC.

The chain combines TRBV9 with TRBJ1-2, with D perhaps matching TRBD1 (6 bases). Per germline, CDR1 SGDLS and CDR2 YYNGEE. V lost 3 bases and J lost 3, with 18 bases in between. The CDR3 has 16 residues. The CDR3 reads CASSATILGAYYGYTF. The CDR3, as DNA: TGTGCCAGCAGCGCGACCATTCTGGGGGCGTACTATGGCTACACCTTC. Supplemented by reference TRBV9 and TRBJ1-2, the full variable domain reads DSGVTQTPKHLITATGQRVTLRCSPRSGDLSVYWYQQSLDQGLQFLIQYYNGEERAKGNILERFSAQQFPDLHSELNLSSLELGDSALYFCASSATILGAYYGYTFGSGTRLTVV.

The chain is built from TRBV7-6 and TRBJ2-1; 7 bases are a match to TRBD1. J gave up 5 bases and V 0 bases, and 1 base lay outside the gene matches. The V gene's germline CDR1 is SGHVS and CDR2 FNYEAQ. The CDR3 loop spans 14 amino acids. CDR3 sequence reads: CASSLADRNNEQFF. In nucleotides, the CDR3 is TGTGCCAGCAGCTTAGCGGACAGGAACAATGAGCAGTTCTTC. The full variable domain, completed using reference TRBV7-6 and TRBJ2-1, is GAGVSQSPRYKVTKRGQDVALRCDPISGHVSLYWYRQALGQGPEFLTYFNYEAQQDKSGLPNDRFSAERPEGSISTLTIQRTEQRDSAMYRCASSLADRNNEQFFGPGTRLTVL.

The chain links TRBV7-9 to TRBJ2-3, with TRBD2 matching 13 bases. The V gene's germline CDR1 is SEHNR and CDR2 FQNEAQ (reference sequence). The CDR3 runs 19 residues. V lost 4 bases, J lost 0 bases, and 10 bases stayed unmatched. The CDR3 DNA reads TGTGCCAGCAGCTGGGGGGGACTAGCGGGACCTACTAGCACAGATACGCAGTATTTT. This sequence encodes CASSWGGLAGPTSTDTQYF.